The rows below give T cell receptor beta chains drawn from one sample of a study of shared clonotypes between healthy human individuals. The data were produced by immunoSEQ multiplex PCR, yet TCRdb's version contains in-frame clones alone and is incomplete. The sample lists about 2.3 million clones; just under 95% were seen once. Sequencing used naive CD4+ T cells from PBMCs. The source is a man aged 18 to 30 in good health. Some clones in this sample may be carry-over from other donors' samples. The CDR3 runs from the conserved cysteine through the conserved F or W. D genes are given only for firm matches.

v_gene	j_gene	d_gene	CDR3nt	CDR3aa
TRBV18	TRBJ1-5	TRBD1	TGTGCCAGCTCAGAATCGGGACAGCTCAATCAGCCCCAGCATTTT	CASSESGQLNQPQHF
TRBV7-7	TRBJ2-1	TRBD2	TGTGCCAGCAGCCCAACTAGCGGAGGCTACAATGAGCAGTTCTTC	CASSPTSGGYNEQFF
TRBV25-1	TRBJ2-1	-	TGTGCCAGCAGTATACCGGGAGCCTATGAGCAGTTCTTC	CASSIPGAYEQFF
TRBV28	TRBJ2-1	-	TGTGCCAGCACCCAGGCGAGCCCGACCTACAATGAGCAGTTCTTC	CASTQASPTYNEQFF
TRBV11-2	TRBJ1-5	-	TGTGCCAGCAGCTTAGAGGGGTCGGGGCAGCCCCAGCATTTT	CASSLEGSGQPQHF
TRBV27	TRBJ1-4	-	TGTGCCAGCAGTACCCTATCGACGGCGAGTAATGAAAAACTGTTTTTT	CASSTLSTASNEKLFF
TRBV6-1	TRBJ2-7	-	TGTGCCAGCAGTGAACAGGGGTATCCCCGCGGCGAGCAGTACTTC	CASSEQGYPRGEQYF
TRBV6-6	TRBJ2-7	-	TGTGCCAGCAGTTTTACCTATTACGAGCAGTACTTC	CASSFTYYEQYF
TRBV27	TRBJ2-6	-	TGTGCCAGCAGTTTGGAGGGGCTCGGGGCCAACGTCCTGACTTTC	CASSLEGLGANVLTF
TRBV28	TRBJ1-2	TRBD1	TGTGCCAGCAGTTTCACATACAGGGGTACGACCTATGGCCACACCTTC	CASSFTYRGTTYGHTF
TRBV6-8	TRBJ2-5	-	TGTGCCAGCAGTGCCACCCCTCCGGGGGCCCCCAGGGAGACCCAGTACTTC	CASSATPPGAPRETQYF
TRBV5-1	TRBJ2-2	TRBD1	TGCGCCAGCAGCTCCCGGACAGGGTCCACCGGGGAGCTGTTTTTT	CASSSRTGSTGELFF
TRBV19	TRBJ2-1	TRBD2	TGTGCCAGTAGTATTATAGGGCGGGAGGACGGGGAGCAGTTCTTC	CASSIIGREDGEQFF
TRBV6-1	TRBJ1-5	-	TGTGCCAGCAGCCCACCTAATCAGCCCCAGCATTTT	CASSPPNQPQHF
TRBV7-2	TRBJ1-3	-	TGTGCCAGCAGCCCCCCGGGGGGCTATCCTGGAAACACCATATATTTT	CASSPPGGYPGNTIYF
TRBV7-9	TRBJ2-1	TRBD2	TGTGCCAGCAGCTCGCTAGCGGGAGCGGCCTACAATGAGCAGTTCTTC	CASSSLAGAAYNEQFF